This T cell receptor beta chain came from a study of OX40 agonist ivuxolimab in advanced cancers. The CDR3 length is 15 residues. V shed 1 base and J 3 bases; nucleotides not matched to a gene: 4. Germline CDR1 reads SEHNR; CDR2 reads FQNEAQ (reference sequence). Clones were read by immunoSEQ multiplex PCR, and TCRdb kept only the in-frame ones, dropping some. The sample lists 65,000 to 80,000 clones, about 90% occurring once. The rearrangement uses TRBV7-9 and TRBJ2-3; TRBD2 agrees at 7 bases. Here the sequenced sample was CD4+ or CD8+ T cells sorted from blood, taken in a trial of the OX40 agonist ivuxolimab. The source of this sequence is an adult with an advanced solid tumor such as melanoma, head and neck, liver or kidney cancer. CDR3 sequence: CASSLVAGSTDTQYF. CDR3 nucleotide sequence: TGTGCCAGCAGCTTAGTAGCGGGTTCTACAGATACGCAGTATTTT. Full variable domain (rest looked up from reference TRBV7-9 and TRBJ2-3): DTGVSQNPRHKITKRGQNVTFRCDPISEHNRLYWYRQTLGQGPEFLTYFQNEAQLEKSRLLSDRFSAERPKGSFSTLEIQRTEQGDSAMYLCASSLVAGSTDTQYFGPGTRLTVL.